This entry is about one T cell receptor beta chain. The antigen is undetermined. This specimen comes from a study of cytomegalovirus exposure and HLA in healthy donors. Findings and caveats of the study: A few V segments could not be told apart, such as TRBV6-2 and TRBV6-3, and were left out. Common viral pathogens seemed to be connected with several of the most significant clusters, according to a later analysis. Reported results showed that the classifier diagnosed cytomegalovirus status with high specificity and sensitivity.

The CDR3 extends over 14 amino acids. CDR1 and CDR2 from the germline V gene are SGHVS and FQNEAQ. V dropped 3 bases and J dropped 6; count of bases not matched to a gene: 7. 60 Vbeta and 13 Jbeta primers were used in PCR. TCRdb's table, derived via immunoSEQ multiplex PCR, lists solely in-frame clones and lacks some. This table holds about 160,000 clones, roughly 85% found once. The specimen was PBMCs. This clonotype was sampled from a male donor in good health and CMV-seropositive. This chain uses TRBV7-8 with TRBJ2-5; 7 bases are shared with TRBD1. CDR3 nucleotides: TGTGCCAGCAGCTTCCACAGGGGTCAGAAGACCCAGTACTTC. Translating gives CASSFHRGQKTQYF.